One sample yielded the 23 T cell receptor beta chains listed below, sequenced in a study of shared clonotypes between healthy human individuals (dated by TCRdb to 2020 to 2021). Library generation was performed with the immunoSEQ multiplex PCR assay. TCRdb retrieved this table from immuneACCESS and kept in-frame rearrangements only. Not all clones are present; in checked studies, unresolved V genes account for under half, and no reason is known for the remainder. This sample has about 490,000 clones in its table, and 70% to 85% of those were observed once. Approximately 12% of the sample is held by the ten biggest clonotypes. Material for sequencing was PBMCs. These receptors originate from a woman in her thirties or forties in good health. Some clones in this sample may be carry-over from other donors' samples.

V gene TRBV30 combines with J gene TRBJ2-1; D gene uncertain. The germline V gene has CDR1 GTSNPN and CDR2 SVGIG (reference sequence). V dropped 0 bases and J dropped 8 bases, with 8 bases sitting between them. This CDR3 contains 12 residues. The CDR3 nucleotides read TGTGCCTGGAGTGTACTGTGGGATGAGCAGTTCTTC. Protein product: CAWSVLWDEQFF.

The chain couples TRBV10-1 to TRBJ2-2; 14 bases are a match to TRBD2. Looked up from germline, CDR1 is WNHNN and CDR2 is SYGVQD (reference sequence). Trimming removed 6 bases from V and 4 bases from J; junction bases left unmatched: 13. The CDR3 totals 19 residues. Here the CDR3 DNA reads TGCGCCAGCAGAGCAACTCCCGCCGGGACTAGCGGGAGCACCGGGGAGCTGTTTTTT. Translation gives CASRATPAGTSGSTGELFF.

The V call is TRBV5-1, the J call TRBJ2-3; 12 bases fit TRBD2. Germline-derived CDR1 and CDR2 are SGHRS and YFSETQ. This CDR3 is 17 amino acids long. V gave up 4 bases and J gave up 4 bases; unmatched junction bases: 10. The CDR3 DNA follows: TGCGCCAGCAGCCCGGAGGCTAGCGGGAGGGGGGCAGATACGCAGTATTTT. It codes for CASSPEASGRGADTQYF. Full variable domain (remainder filled in from reference TRBV5-1 and TRBJ2-3): KAGVTQTPRYLIKTRGQQVTLSCSPISGHRSVSWYQQTPGQGLQFLFEYFSETQRNKGNFPGRFSGRQFSNSRSEMNVSTLELGDSALYLCASSPEASGRGADTQYFGPGTRLTVL.

This rearrangement joins TRBV2 to TRBJ2-5; 8 bases fit TRBD1. From germline, CDR1 is SNHLY and CDR2 FYNNEI. The CDR3 is 14 residues long. J was trimmed by 5 bases and V by 6 bases; bases with no gene match: 8. The CDR3 DNA follows: TGTGCCAGCAGAGGACAGGGTGGTCTGGAGACCCAGTACTTC. Its translation: CASRGQGGLETQYF.

This chain uses TRBV4-3 with TRBJ1-4, with D possibly being TRBD1 (5 bases). The CDR3 has 16 residues. The V end lost 4 bases, the J end lost 8 bases, and 20 bases lay between the germline ends. CDR1 is LGHNA and CDR2 is YSLEER in the germline V gene. The CDR3 DNA reads TGCGCCAGCAGCCCGCAAATTGGGGGAGGCGGCGAAAAACTGTTTTTT. It yields the protein CASSPQIGGGGEKLFF.

The V call is TRBV2, the J call TRBJ2-7; the D call may be TRBD1 or TRBD2 (6 bases each). The CDR3 spans 11 residues. Between the trimmed V and J ends, which lost 11 bases and 9 bases, there was a span of 17 bases. Looked up from germline, CDR1 is SNHLY and CDR2 is FYNNEI. The CDR3 protein is CASQGGRRQYF. CDR3 coding DNA: TGTGCCTCCCAAGGGGGGCGAAGGCAGTACTTC.

The chain joins TRBV29-1 to TRBJ2-2, with 8 bases aligning to TRBD1. V lost 4 bases and J lost 5; bases outside the gene matches: 6. This CDR3 is built from 14 residues. CDR1 SQVTM and CDR2 ANQGSEA come from the germline V gene. Here the CDR3 DNA reads TGCAGCGTTGGATCAGGGGGCGCTACCGGGGAGCTGTTTTTT. It translates to CSVGSGGATGELFF.

V is TRBV7-9 and J is TRBJ1-1; possible D gene TRBD1, 5 bases. Per germline, CDR1 SEHNR and CDR2 FQNEAQ (reference sequence). V was shortened by 5 bases and J by 0 bases, with 13 bases between the two germline ends. The CDR3 covers 15 residues. DNA of the CDR3: TGTGCCAGCAGCGGGGGTCCGTGGGTGAACACTGAAGCTTTCTTT. Its translation: CASSGGPWVNTEAFF.

The chain's CDR3 is CASSLEVAREYNEQFF. DNA of the CDR3: TGCGCCAGCAGCTTGGAAGTTGCGCGGGAATACAATGAGCAGTTCTTC. This rearrangement joins TRBV5-1 to TRBJ2-1; D possibly corresponds to TRBD2 (6 bases). With 0 bases removed from V and 4 bases from J, the gap between germline ends came to 14 bases. This CDR3 is 16 amino acids long. Germline V gene lookup returns CDR1 SGHRS and CDR2 YFSETQ.

This chain links TRBV27 with TRBJ2-5; 7 nucleotides align to TRBD1. CDR1 is MNHEY, CDR2 SMNVEV, per germline (reference sequence). J was trimmed by 5 bases and V by 0 bases; bases with no gene match: 3. This CDR3 is built from 14 residues. As DNA, the CDR3 is TGTGCCAGCAGTTTATCGGGCAGGGGGGAGACCCAGTACTTC. Translated, it gives CASSLSGRGETQYF.

The chain is built from TRBV10-2 and TRBJ2-7; TRBD2 matches at 11 bases. The CDR3 is 16 amino acids. Trimming at V came to 5 bases and at J to 4 bases, leaving 10 bases not matched to a gene. Germline V gives CDR1 WSHSY, CDR2 SAAADI. The CDR3 reads CASSTIPGLAEYEQYF. CDR3 nucleotides: TGCGCCAGCAGTACCATTCCGGGACTAGCGGAATACGAGCAGTACTTC.

V and J are TRBV28 and TRBJ1-1; D is unresolved. Germline assignment: CDR1 MDHEN and CDR2 SYDVKM. The V end was cut by 0 bases, the J end by 3 bases, with 8 bases between. CDR3 length: 14 residues. Here the CDR3 reads CASSLWSGDTEAFF. DNA of the CDR3: TGTGCCAGCAGTTTATGGTCCGGGGACACTGAAGCTTTCTTT.

The count of this clone is one. The chain joins TRBV30 to TRBJ2-2; TRBD2 is a possible D gene (6 bases). CDR1 and CDR2 from the germline V gene are GTSNPN and SVGIG (reference sequence). V was clipped by 3 bases and J by 4 bases, with 9 bases between them. This CDR3 has 13 residues. CDR3 in DNA: TGTGCCTGGAGCAAGGAGGGCACCGGGGAGCTGTTTTTT. It translates to CAWSKEGTGELFF.

The V and J genes are TRBV27 and TRBJ2-3; tentative D call: TRBD2 (5 bases). CDR1 is MNHEY, CDR2 SMNVEV, per germline (reference sequence). The CDR3 loop spans 15 amino acids. V was pared by 8 bases and J by 3 bases, with 18 bases between. The CDR3 region is CASQYLGRGTDTQYF. DNA of the CDR3: TGTGCCAGCCAATACCTAGGGCGAGGGACAGATACGCAGTATTTT.

Comment on this clone: The junction departs from germline at one end; a sequencing error may be responsible. The J gene is TRBJ2-3, the V gene TRBV7-7, with D unresolved. The CDR3 is made up of 13 amino acids. From germline, CDR1 is SSHAT and CDR2 FNYEAQ (reference sequence). Here the CDR3 reads CASSPDRTDTQYF. The DNA for the CDR3 is TGTGCTAGCAGCCCCGACCGCACAGATACGCAGTATTTT.

The rearrangement uses TRBV28 and TRBJ1-4; D gene uncertain. The CDR3 is 13 amino acids. The ends were cut back, 10 bases at V and 1 base at J, with 10 bases in the middle. Per germline, CDR1 MDHEN and CDR2 SYDVKM. CDR3 loop: CATRVGTNEKLFF. In DNA form, the CDR3 reads TGTGCCACCCGTGTGGGAACTAATGAAAAACTGTTTTTT.

The rearrangement links TRBV19 to TRBJ1-2, with 12 bases aligning to TRBD1. This CDR3 contains 17 residues. Per the germline V gene, CDR1 is LNHDA and CDR2 is SQIVND (reference sequence). V was pared by 4 bases and J by 4 bases, with 10 bases of the junction left unmatched. CDR3 sequence: CASSTPGQGARSYGYTF. DNA of the CDR3: TGTGCCAGTAGTACCCCGGGACAGGGGGCGAGATCCTATGGCTACACCTTC.

The V call is TRBV18, the J call TRBJ2-5; TRBD2 agrees at 12 bases. V gave up 2 bases and J gave up 4 bases; unmatched junction bases: 17. Germline loops: CDR1 KGHSH, CDR2 LQKENI. CDR3 length equals 20 residues. For the CDR3, the DNA is TGTGCCAGCTCACCAATCGTTTCTAGCGGGAGGGCCGGGTCAGGAGAGACCCAGTACTTC. Encoded protein: CASSPIVSSGRAGSGETQYF.

CDR3 nucleotide sequence: TGTGCCAGCAACCCGGGACAGCTTGCCTACGAGCAGTACTTC. It translates to CASNPGQLAYEQYF. J is TRBJ2-7 and V is TRBV7-2; TRBD1 aligns across 7 bases. CDR1 is SGHTA and CDR2 is FQGNSA in the germline V gene. The V and J ends lost 7 bases and 2 bases, in that order; junction bases with no gene match: 8. The CDR3 has 14 amino acids.

CDR3 sequence reads: CASRLASGSPYYEQYF. Written as DNA, the CDR3 is TGTGCAAGTCGCTTAGCGTCAGGGAGCCCATATTACGAGCAGTACTTC. V and J are TRBV12-2 and TRBJ2-7. TRBV12-2 is designated a pseudogene. CDR3 length: 16 residues.

The chain combines TRBV11-2 with TRBJ2-7; either TRBD1 or TRBD2 may fit D (5 bases each). V lost 1 base and J 0 bases, leaving 7 bases between the germline ends. Germline assignment: CDR1 SGHAT and CDR2 FQNNGV. CDR3 length: 14 residues. DNA for the CDR3: TGTGCCAGCAGCTTAGTTGGGGGCTCCTACGAGCAGTACTTC. As protein: CASSLVGGSYEQYF.

This sequence joins TRBV18 and TRBJ1-6; D gene uncertain. Germline V gene lookup returns CDR1 KGHSH and CDR2 LQKENI. This CDR3 has 16 residues. Trimming removed 6 bases from V and 0 bases from J, with 12 bases in between. The CDR3 DNA is TGTGCCAGCTCCCAAGACCCGAGCTCCTATAATTCACCCCTCCACTTT. Translation gives CASSQDPSSYNSPLHF. Combining the CDR3 with reference TRBV18 and TRBJ1-6 gives the whole variable domain NAGVMQNPRHLVRRRGQEARLRCSPMKGHSHVYWYRQLPEEGLKFMVYLQKENIIDESGMPKERFSAEFPKEGPSILRIQQVVRGDSAAYFCASSQDPSSYNSPLHFGNGTRLTVT.

This chain uses TRBV5-1 with TRBJ1-1, with D possibly matching TRBD1 (6 bases). Germline V gene data show CDR1 as SGHRS and CDR2 as YFSETQ. The germline V and J ends were trimmed by 1 base and 1 base, with 8 bases remaining between them. The CDR3 has 14 amino acids. CDR3 region: CASSLPGANTEAFF. The CDR3 DNA reads TGCGCCAGCAGCTTGCCGGGGGCGAACACTGAAGCTTTCTTT.